This T cell receptor (beta chain) was sequenced in a study of shared clonotypes between healthy human individuals (TCRdb year 2020). At the level of the whole study: The cohort included a few men and a couple of women between 18 and 49 years of age. For each donor, three plates each were used for CD4 naive and CD4 memory, two plates were used for CD8 naive, and one plate was used for CD8 memory. The study deeply sequenced blood TCR repertoires of five healthy adults to estimate repertoire size and the extent of clonotype sharing between individuals. Libraries were prepared and TCR repertoires were sequenced by different laboratories using diverse techniques, in order to increase sequencing depth and limit assay-specific biases. Between about 0.94 and 8.9 billion PBMCs per donor were obtained by leukapheresis.

Findings and caveats that apply to the study as a whole: Roughly 5% of naive CD4, 3.5% of naive CD8, 2% to 2.5% of memory CD4, and more than 0.35% of memory CD8 clonotypes were shared across several donors. Even with the large sequencing depth, rarefaction of the sorted-subset datasets indicated that sequencing was incomplete. Compared with non-shared clonotypes, the clonotypes found in all four sorted-subset donors had higher generation probabilities. Naive subsets generally had larger estimated clonotype richness than memory subsets did. Pairwise subsampling led to the expectation that sequencing depth would affect the degree of clonotype sharing among donors. The small number of donors limited the genetic and exposure-history diversity represented. Only blood was sampled, and tissue TCR repertoires likely differ from those in blood.

CD8 naive samples were obtained by positive selection for CCR7 among CD45RO-negative cells, yielding a CD45RA+CCR7+ population from which TemRA cells were excluded. The donors were healthy, HIV-negative adults who had no recently reported acute infections or vaccinations. Every donor was a Caucasian adult living in Nashville, Tennessee, USA. Blood was obtained by leukapheresis, after which PBMCs were separated by Ficoll-Histopaque density gradient centrifugation and cryopreserved in liquid nitrogen vapor phase. Analytical flow cytometry was used to check the purity and quantity of every magnetically sorted T cell population. Genomic DNA was isolated from every sorted fraction and measured by UV absorbance on a Nanodrop 2000c. Comment on this clone: This receptor's antigen is unknown. Base qualities are missing; no much larger clone stands one base away.

The germline V gene specifies MGHDK as CDR1 and SYGVNS as CDR2. CDR3 length: 13 amino acids, cysteine to phenylalanine. Here the CDR3 DNA is all that survives: 39 bases in frame from base 1. Cut back by 5 bases and 6 bases, the V and J ends lie 10 bases apart. TCR CDR3 regions were amplified from genomic DNA by multiplex PCR using the deep immunoSEQ assay. Extracted genomic DNA from each cell subset was distributed evenly across all wells of several immunoSEQ 96-well plates, and each plate was treated as a replicate. Each replicate PCR for sorted subsets received about 210 ng genomic DNA, equal to roughly 33,000 T cell genomes. Purified libraries were quantified with a Qubit 3.0 fluorometer, sized on a Bioanalyzer 2100, and re-quantified with the KAPA Library Quantification kit. Each immunoSEQ 96-well plate was sequenced on its own single-read 150-cycle Illumina NextSeq 550 flow cell. The published analysis was carried out like this. The immunoSEQ output contained only junctional sequences without quality scores, so filtering could not match that applied to full-length reads. Sequences were annotated with PyIR, a Python wrapper for IgBLAST v1.9, using IMGT germline references to assign V/J genes and CDR3. Reads were filtered out if the reads had weak V/J assignments (E-value above 1e-6), no CDR3, stop codons, out-of-frame junctions, or ambiguous translated residues. A V3J clonotype was defined by an identical inferred V gene, J gene, and CDR3 amino acid sequence. To compute the percentage overlap between repertoires, the number of shared unique clonotypes was divided by the size of the smaller repertoire. Three approaches were used to assess repertoire richness: RTK rarefaction, the Chao1 estimator, and Recon v2.1 estimates of unobserved clonotypes. Generation probabilities were computed with OLGA for all TCRbeta clonotypes obtained by the gDNA method from a few donors. TCRdb re-hosts the immuneACCESS table, in-frame sequences only. Its copies lack some clones; in the studies checked, an unresolved V gene accounts for under half of them, and the cause for the rest is not known. Clone size and the V and J calls come from that table; the DNA yielded D and trimming. The table for this sample lists around 2,100,000 clones; just under 95% of them were counted only once. Of the sample, 1.2% is held by the ten largest clones.

The TCR was taken from a man between 18 and 35 years old in good health. The sequence is built from TRBV25-1 and TRBJ2-2; 5 matching bases give a weak D call of TRBD1. Sequencing was done on a sample of naive CD8+ T cells sorted from blood. The cell subset or site label on this specimen signifies: CD45RA+CCR7+. DNA sequence: TGTGCCAGCAGTCCACAGGCCCCCGGGGAGCTGTTTTTT. Its coded protein is CASSPQAPGELFF.